This TCR beta chain was captured by sequencing in a study of CD8 T cells in ankylosing spondylitis. Study-level points and caveats: CD8+ by phenotype, disease-linked clones were relatively rare in peripheral blood.

CDR3 length: 14 residues. Unmatched junction bases numbered 8, after V lost 5 bases and J lost 5 bases. In TCRdb, the 5' RACE reads were re-called with MiXCR into one record per CDR3 protein. The sample holds 45,000 to 65,000 distinct CDR3 sequences, 7.4% seen once. This clonotype was found many times. Antigen specificity is unknown. This chain joins TRBV12-3 or TRBV12-4 and TRBJ1-1; 7 bases are shared with TRBD1. Sequencing was carried out using blood, either unsorted or a sorted T cell fraction (not recorded which). The source is a female donor with ankylosing spondylitis or in good health (not recorded which). In DNA, the CDR3 is TGTGCCAGCAGTCGAAACAGGGGAAGGACTGAAGCTTTCTTT. It encodes CASSRNRGRTEAFF.